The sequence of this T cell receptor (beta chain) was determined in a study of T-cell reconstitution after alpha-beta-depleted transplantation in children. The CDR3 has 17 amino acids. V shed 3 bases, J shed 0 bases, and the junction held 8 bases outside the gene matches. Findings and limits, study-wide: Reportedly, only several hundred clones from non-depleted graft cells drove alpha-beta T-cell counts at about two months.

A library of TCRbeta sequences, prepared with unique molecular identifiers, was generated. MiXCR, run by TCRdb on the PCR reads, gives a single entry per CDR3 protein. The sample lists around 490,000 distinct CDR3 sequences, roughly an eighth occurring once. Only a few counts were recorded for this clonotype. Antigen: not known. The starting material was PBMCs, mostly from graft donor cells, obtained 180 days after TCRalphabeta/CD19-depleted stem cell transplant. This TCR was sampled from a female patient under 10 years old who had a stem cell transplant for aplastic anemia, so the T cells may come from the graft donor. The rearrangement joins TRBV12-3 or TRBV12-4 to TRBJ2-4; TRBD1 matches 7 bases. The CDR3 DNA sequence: TGTGCCAGCAGTTTCGCCGACAGGGAAGGAGCCAAAAACATTCAGTACTTC. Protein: CASSFADREGAKNIQYF.